Shown below are 31 T cell receptor beta chains from a single sample sequenced in a study of blood T cell repertoires in COVID-19. Sequencing used immunoSEQ multiplex PCR; TCRdb keeps in-frame clones, though not all of them. The sample gives about 170,000 clones, roughly 90% of which show up once; about a tenth is in the top ten. The sequenced sample consisted of peripheral blood. Every receptor here comes from an older woman with COVID-19, enrolled during active disease.

This clone appeared a single time. J is TRBJ2-5 and V is TRBV5-6; the match to TRBD2 covers 7 bases. Germline trimming cut 5 bases from V and 2 bases from J; bases unmatched to any gene: 18. Germline V gives CDR1 SGHDT, CDR2 YYEEEE. There are 18 residues in the CDR3. This CDR3 is CASSYQGEVGRAQETQYF. As DNA, the CDR3 is TGTGCCAGCAGTTATCAAGGGGAGGTGGGGAGGGCTCAAGAGACCCAGTACTTC.

This clone was picked up a small number of times. The chain uses TRBV3-1 (or the pseudogene TRBV3-2) and TRBJ2-1; TRBD2 matches 10 bases. The germline gives CDR1 LGHDT, CDR2 YNNKEL (reference sequence). With 2 bases clipped from V and 4 bases from J, the junction kept 8 bases outside the gene matches. This CDR3 spans 17 amino acids. CDR3: CASSQLGTSGEYNEQFF. The CDR3 nucleotides are TGTGCCAGCAGCCAACTCGGAACTAGCGGGGAATACAATGAGCAGTTCTTC.

The gene calls are TRBV7-2 and TRBJ2-1; 10 bases match TRBD2. Germline V gives CDR1 SGHTA, CDR2 FQGNSA. The CDR3 is 15 amino acids. V lost 5 bases, J lost 8 bases, and 9 bases stayed unmatched. CDR3: CASSVLAGRYDEQFF. The CDR3 nucleotides read TGTGCCAGCAGCGTACTAGCGGGAAGGTATGATGAGCAGTTCTTC.

This clone was detected only a few times. J is TRBJ1-6 and V is TRBV27, with D maybe TRBD1 (6 bases). With 6 bases removed from V and 9 bases from J, the gap between germline ends came to 9 bases. The V gene's germline CDR1 is MNHEY and CDR2 SMNVEV (reference sequence). This CDR3 comprises 12 residues. CDR3 in amino acids: CASRGASSPLHF. The CDR3 nucleotides read TGTGCCAGCAGGGGGGCCTCTTCACCCCTCCACTTT.

This chain joins TRBV7-9 and TRBJ2-7; D perhaps matches TRBD2 (6 bases). Germline CDR1 and CDR2: SEHNR and FQNEAQ (reference sequence). Trimming removed 5 bases at V and 5 bases at J, with 13 bases between. The CDR3 sequence is 13 residues long. CDR3 amino acids: CASSPREENEQYF. CDR3 DNA: TGTGCCAGCAGCCCTAGGGAGGAAAACGAGCAGTACTTC.

This clone was detected a few times. The chain carries TRBV19 and TRBJ1-1, with unresolved D. Germline-derived CDR1 and CDR2 are LNHDA and SQIVND (reference sequence). V was pared by 1 base and J by 2 bases, with 8 bases between. The CDR3 extends over 14 amino acids. CDR3 loop: CASSIGTANTEAFF. The CDR3 DNA reads TGTGCCAGTAGTATAGGTACAGCTAACACTGAAGCTTTCTTT.

In this sample, this clone turned up once. This chain uses TRBV9 with TRBJ1-4; D gene uncertain. Trimming removed 0 bases at V and 3 bases at J, with 6 bases between. The CDR3 sequence is 14 residues long. Germline CDR1 and CDR2: SGDLS and YYNGEE. The CDR3 DNA reads TGTGCCAGCAGCGTAGCTGAGTCTAATGAAAAACTGTTTTTT. Translating it yields CASSVAESNEKLFF.

V is TRBV5-4 and J is TRBJ2-5; unclear D gene. This CDR3 is built from 13 residues. V was pared by 3 bases and J by 1 base, with 7 bases between. Germline lookup yields CDR1 SGHNT and CDR2 YYREEE (reference sequence). The CDR3 DNA sequence: TGTGCCAGCAGCTCAAGACTCCAAGAGACCCAGTACTTC. Translated: CASSSRLQETQYF. Combining the CDR3 with reference TRBV5-4 and TRBJ2-5 gives the whole variable domain ETGVTQSPTHLIKTRGQQVTLRCSSQSGHNTVSWYQQALGQGPQFIFQYYREEENGRGNFPPRFSGLQFPNYSSELNVNALELDDSALYLCASSSRLQETQYFGPGTRLLVL.

This chain connects TRBV10-3 to TRBJ1-2; possible D gene TRBD1, 6 bases. Germline loops: CDR1 ENHRY, CDR2 SYGVKD. V was shortened by 4 bases and J by 2 bases, with 17 bases between the two germline ends. This CDR3 has 16 residues. The CDR3 protein is CAISGTATAENYGYTF. The CDR3 region has the DNA TGTGCCATCAGTGGGACAGCTACTGCTGAAAACTATGGCTACACCTTC.

The CDR3 nucleotides are TGTGCCAGCAGCTTTAACAGTGATAGCAATCAGCCCCAGCATTTT. This codes for CASSFNSDSNQPQHF. The rearrangement uses TRBV7-2 and TRBJ1-5; D unresolved. CDR3 length equals 15 residues. Trimming shortened V by 3 bases and J by 0 bases, and 9 bases separated the two germline ends. Per germline, CDR1 SGHTA and CDR2 FQGNSA. Drawing the rest from reference TRBV7-2 and TRBJ1-5, the complete variable domain is GAGVSQSPSNKVTEKGKDVELRCDPISGHTALYWYRQSLGQGLEFLIYFQGNSAPDKSGLPSDRFSAERTGGSVSTLTIQRTQQEDSAVYLCASSFNSDSNQPQHFGDGTRLSIL.

This chain links TRBV3-1 (or the pseudogene TRBV3-2) with TRBJ2-7, with 9 bases fitting TRBD1. The CDR3 covers 14 residues. V trimming: 2 bases; J trimming: 5 bases; junction bases outside the gene matches: 4. The germline CDR1 and CDR2 sequences are LGHDT and YNNKEL (reference sequence). The CDR3 region has the DNA TGTGCCAGCAGCCAACTAACAGGGGGCAACGAGCAGTACTTC. Translating it yields CASSQLTGGNEQYF.

DNA for the CDR3: TGTGCCTGGGGGACAGGGGAAGCTTTCTTT. Its translation: CAWGTGEAFF. This chain uses TRBV30 with TRBJ1-1; 9 bases align to TRBD1. CDR3 length: 10 amino acids. Germline CDR1 GTSNPN, CDR2 SVGIG (reference sequence). The J segment lost 8 bases and the V segment lost 5 bases, leaving 0 bases of the junction unmatched.

J is TRBJ1-6 and V is TRBV19; 7 nucleotides agree with TRBD1. Germline V gene sequence: CDR1 LNHDA, CDR2 SQIVND (reference sequence). This CDR3 comprises 17 residues. V shed 4 bases and J 0 bases; nucleotides not matched to a gene: 6. CDR3 sequence: CASSTGRDSSYNSPLHF. The DNA of the CDR3 is TGTGCCAGTAGTACCGGGAGGGACAGCTCCTATAATTCACCCCTCCACTTT. Combining the CDR3 with reference TRBV19 and TRBJ1-6 gives the whole variable domain DGGITQSPKYLFRKEGQNVTLSCEQNLNHDAMYWYRQDPGQGLRLIYYSQIVNDFQKGDIAEGYSVSREKKESFPLTVTSAQKNPTAFYLCASSTGRDSSYNSPLHFGNGTRLTVT.

This clone was found a few times. This chain joins TRBV24-1 and TRBJ1-5; 9 nucleotides line up with TRBD1. Germline V gene lookup returns CDR1 KGHDR and CDR2 SFDVKD. The CDR3 covers 15 residues. V lost 4 bases, J lost 6 bases, and 6 bases stayed unmatched. The CDR3 DNA sequence: TGTGCCACCAGTGACAGCGGACAGGGGCCTCAGCCCCAGCATTTT. It is translated as CATSDSGQGPQPQHF.

This chain uses TRBV5-3 with TRBJ2-1, with 9 bases aligning to TRBD2. Being an ORF, TRBV5-3 has a function that is uncertain. The V segment lost 4 bases and the J segment 3 bases; nucleotides outside the gene matches: 5. The length of the CDR3 is 15 residues. The CDR3 DNA is TGTGCCAGAAGCGGAACACTAGCGGGCTACAATGAGCAGTTCTTC. Translation: CARSGTLAGYNEQFF.

V is TRBV9 and J is TRBJ2-1; D unresolved. Germline assignment: CDR1 SGDLS and CDR2 YYNGEE. Trimming removed 0 bases at V and 6 bases at J, with 7 bases between. CDR3 length: 13 amino acids. CDR3 coding DNA: TGTGCCAGCAGCGTAGACTCCCTCAATGAGCAGTTCTTC. Translated, it gives CASSVDSLNEQFF.

The CDR3 reads CASRRFSGQSDEQFF. DNA of the CDR3: TGCGCCAGCAGGCGCTTTAGCGGTCAGAGCGATGAGCAGTTCTTC. The V call is TRBV4-3, the J call TRBJ2-1; D possibly corresponds to TRBD2 (6 bases). The germline CDR1 and CDR2 sequences are LGHNA and YSLEER. Deletions cut 6 bases from V and 8 bases from J, with 20 bases between. This CDR3 is built from 15 residues.

The genes are TRBV4-3 and TRBJ1-5; TRBD1 aligns across 8 bases. Germline trimming cut 6 bases from V and 4 bases from J; bases unmatched to any gene: 8. The CDR3 has 15 amino acids. In germline, CDR1 is LGHNA, CDR2 YSLEER. CDR3: CASSPGTGGNQPQHF. Here the CDR3 DNA reads TGCGCCAGCAGTCCCGGGACAGGTGGGAATCAGCCCCAGCATTTT.

This sequence joins TRBV19 and TRBJ2-7; D is ambiguous. The CDR3 has 13 residues. The germline gives CDR1 LNHDA, CDR2 SQIVND (reference sequence). V was pared by 6 bases and J by 3 bases, with 12 bases between. The CDR3 loop is CASRQVPHYEQYF. The CDR3 nucleotides are TGTGCCAGTAGGCAGGTCCCTCACTACGAGCAGTACTTC.

V gene TRBV6-5 combines with J gene TRBJ2-7; 9 positions agree with TRBD1. Losses at the gene ends were 7 bases for V and 2 bases for J; bases not matched to a gene: 9. In germline, CDR1 is MNHEY, CDR2 SVGAGI. The CDR3 runs 15 residues. The CDR3 loop reads CASNGWTGDTYEQYF. CDR3 bases: TGTGCCAGCAATGGGTGGACAGGGGACACCTACGAGCAGTACTTC.

This clone was counted once. The rearrangement joins TRBV7-9 to TRBJ1-6; the match to TRBD1 covers 10 bases. The junction had 2 bases not matched to a gene; V was cut back by 5 bases and J by 10 bases. Germline values: CDR1 SEHNR, CDR2 FQNEAQ (reference sequence). The CDR3 has 13 amino acids. CDR3 region: CASSGTGESPLHF. In DNA, the CDR3 is TGTGCCAGCAGCGGGACAGGGGAATCACCCCTCCACTTT. The full variable domain, rest sourced from reference TRBV7-9 and TRBJ1-6, is DTGVSQNPRHKITKRGQNVTFRCDPISEHNRLYWYRQTLGQGPEFLTYFQNEAQLEKSRLLSDRFSAERPKGSFSTLEIQRTEQGDSAMYLCASSGTGESPLHFGNGTRLTVT.

The rearrangement uses TRBV9 and TRBJ1-4; a weak D match, TRBD1 (5 bases). The CDR3 spans 15 residues. V was trimmed by 0 bases and J by 5 bases, leaving 11 bases between them. Germline-derived CDR1 and CDR2 are SGDLS and YYNGEE. CDR3 protein: CASSVGTGLNEKLFF. CDR3 coding DNA: TGTGCCAGCAGCGTAGGTACAGGTCTAAATGAAAAACTGTTTTTT. The variable domain in full, completed from reference TRBV9 and TRBJ1-4, reads DSGVTQTPKHLITATGQRVTLRCSPRSGDLSVYWYQQSLDQGLQFLIQYYNGEERAKGNILERFSAQQFPDLHSELNLSSLELGDSALYFCASSVGTGLNEKLFFGSGTQLSVL.

V gene TRBV28 combines with J gene TRBJ1-2, with TRBD1 matching over 11 bases. In germline, CDR1 is MDHEN, CDR2 SYDVKM. The CDR3 is made up of 15 amino acids. The ends lost 6 bases at V and 3 bases at J; junction bases unmatched: 6. The CDR3 bases are TGTGCCAGCAGGTTAACGGGACAGGGGGACTATGGCTACACCTTC. Protein sequence: CASRLTGQGDYGYTF.

V and J are TRBV24-1 and TRBJ2-7; D possibly corresponds to TRBD1 (5 bases). The CDR3 runs 14 residues. Germline V gives CDR1 KGHDR, CDR2 SFDVKD. The V end lost 4 bases, the J end lost 8 bases, and 17 bases lay between the germline ends. The CDR3 reads CATSDQDRAGKQYF. Here the CDR3 DNA reads TGTGCCACCAGTGACCAAGACAGAGCCGGCAAGCAGTACTTC.

This clone was counted a few times. V and J are TRBV5-1 and TRBJ2-5, with 9 bases that match TRBD1. CDR3 size: 15 residues. The junction had 6 bases not matched to a gene; V was cut back by 4 bases and J by 2 bases. Germline-derived CDR1 and CDR2 are SGHRS and YFSETQ. The CDR3 spells CASSVRDRGQETQYF. In DNA form, the CDR3 reads TGCGCCAGCAGCGTAAGAGACAGGGGGCAAGAGACCCAGTACTTC.

V is TRBV3-1 (or the pseudogene TRBV3-2) and J is TRBJ1-2; tentatively, D is TRBD1 (6 bases). Trimming removed 2 bases from V and 0 bases from J, with 10 bases in between. Germline CDR1 is LGHDT and CDR2 is YNNKEL (reference sequence). The CDR3 contains 15 residues. CDR3 in DNA: TGTGCCAGCAGCCAACGGACAGTAGCTAACTATGGCTACACCTTC. It codes for CASSQRTVANYGYTF.

The chain links TRBV19 to TRBJ1-2; D uncertain. Germline-derived CDR1 and CDR2 are LNHDA and SQIVND (reference sequence). This CDR3 comprises 16 residues. Between the trimmed V and J ends, which lost 0 bases and 3 bases, there was a span of 14 bases. The CDR3 region is CASSIDRSFGDYGYTF. The DNA of the CDR3 is TGTGCCAGTAGTATAGATCGGAGCTTCGGAGACTATGGCTACACCTTC. Full variable domain (missing parts from reference TRBV19 and TRBJ1-2): DGGITQSPKYLFRKEGQNVTLSCEQNLNHDAMYWYRQDPGQGLRLIYYSQIVNDFQKGDIAEGYSVSREKKESFPLTVTSAQKNPTAFYLCASSIDRSFGDYGYTFGSGTRLTVV.

This clone was found a few times. This rearrangement joins TRBV9 to TRBJ2-7; TRBD2 matches at 11 bases. Trimming removed 4 bases from V and 3 bases from J; junction bases left unmatched: 3. There are 14 residues in the CDR3. Looked up from germline, CDR1 is SGDLS and CDR2 is YYNGEE. CDR3 nucleotides: TGTGCCAGCAGCCCCGGGACTAGCGGCTACGAGCAGTACTTC. As protein: CASSPGTSGYEQYF.

The rearrangement links TRBV19 to TRBJ2-2; possibly TRBD1 for D (5 bases). Trimming removed 5 bases from V and 5 bases from J, with 6 bases in between. CDR3 length: 12 amino acids. Germline V gene sequence: CDR1 LNHDA, CDR2 SQIVND (reference sequence). CDR3 protein: CASSPGTGELFF. The CDR3 DNA reads as TGTGCCAGTAGTCCAGGGACCGGGGAGCTGTTTTTT.

The chain has TRBV4-3 and TRBJ2-7; tentative D call: TRBD2 (6 bases). In germline, CDR1 is LGHNA, CDR2 YSLEER. This CDR3 has 15 residues. V gave up 1 base and J gave up 2 bases, with 12 bases separating them. The CDR3, as DNA: TGCGCCAGCAGCCAAGGTGAGGGACTGCCCTACGAGCAGTACTTC. It encodes CASSQGEGLPYEQYF.

This clone was detected a few times. The chain combines TRBV12-5 with TRBJ1-1; D is possibly TRBD1 (6 bases). The CDR3 has 14 residues. CDR1 and CDR2 from the germline V gene are LGHNT and FRNRAP. Trimming left V 2 bases short and J 1 base short, with 8 bases between. The CDR3 bases are TGTGCTAGTGGTTTGTGGACAGCGAACACTGAAGCTTTCTTT. This gives the protein CASGLWTANTEAFF.